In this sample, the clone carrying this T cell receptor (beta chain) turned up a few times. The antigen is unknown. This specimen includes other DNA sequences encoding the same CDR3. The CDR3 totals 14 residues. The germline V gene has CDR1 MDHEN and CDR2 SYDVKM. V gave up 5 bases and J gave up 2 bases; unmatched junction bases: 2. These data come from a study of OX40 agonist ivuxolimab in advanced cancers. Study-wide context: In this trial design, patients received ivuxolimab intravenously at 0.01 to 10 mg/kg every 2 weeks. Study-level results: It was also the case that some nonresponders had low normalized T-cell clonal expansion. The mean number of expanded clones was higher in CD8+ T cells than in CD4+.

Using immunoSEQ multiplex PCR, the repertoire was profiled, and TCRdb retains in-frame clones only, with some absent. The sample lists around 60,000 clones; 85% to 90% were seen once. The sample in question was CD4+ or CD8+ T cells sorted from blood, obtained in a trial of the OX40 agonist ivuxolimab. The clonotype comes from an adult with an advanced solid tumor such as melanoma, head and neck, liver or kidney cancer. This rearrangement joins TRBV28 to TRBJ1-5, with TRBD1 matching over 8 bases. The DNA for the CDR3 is TGTGCCAGCAGTGTGACAGGGGGCAATCAGCCCCAGCATTTT. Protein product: CASSVTGGNQPQHF. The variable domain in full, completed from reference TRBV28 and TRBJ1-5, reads DVKVTQSSRYLVKRTGEKVFLECVQDMDHENMFWYRQDPGLGLRLIYFSYDVKMKEKGDIPEGYSVSREKKERFSLILESASTNQTSMYLCASSVTGGNQPQHFGDGTRLSIL.